This T cell receptor (beta chain) derives from a study of CXCR3-negative and CXCR3-positive naive CD8 T cells (dated by TCRdb to between 2019 and 2020). Regarding the research as a whole: In total, 130 million to 150 million TRB reads were obtained, corresponding to roughly 1.5 +/- 0.3 million reads per library. The TRBV-TRBJ cluster analysis covered naive subsets from 5 or 6 donors and memory cells from 3 donors. Data from fewer than 12 donors, pooled across two independent experiments, went into the diversity and physicochemical repertoire analyses.

As regards this clonotype: Its specific antigen is unknown.

Overall study outcomes, separate from this receptor: Because surface CD5, which has been linked to self-reactivity in mice, was comparable between naive subsets, TCR interaction strength was also inferred from TRB CDR3 physicochemical properties. Similar TRBV-TRBJ usage was shown by naive CXCR3-negative and CXCR3-positive cells from the same donor, whereas distinct patterns were shown by memory cells. Repertoire diversity was comparably high in both naive subsets but much lower in memory CD8+ T cells. Compared with CXCR3-negative naive cells, CXCR3-positive naive cells had TRB CDR3s with higher hydrophobicity (lower Kidera factor 4), lower energy, and higher strength and volume indices. Freshly isolated PBMCs were used for most assays because CXCR3 expression went down partially after cryopreservation.

These reads were obtained on a NextSeq 550. The Human TCR Profiling Kit (MiLaboratory) was used to make UMI-labeled 5' RACE TRB cDNA libraries. cDNA synthesis used the entire amount of extracted RNA, and PCR amplification then used the entire amount of cDNA produced. The libraries were made side by side, with each library going through the same number of PCR cycles. Under the source paper's analysis protocol: About 50,000 +/- 10,000 unique UMI-labeled TRB cDNA molecules per library were extracted with MIGEC and MiXCR, with at least two reads per UMI required. On average, each library contained about 40,000 +/- 10,000 functional in-frame TRB CDR3 nucleotide clonotypes without stop codons. After downsampling to 5000 UMI-labeled TRB molecules per sample, diversity metrics, including normalized Shannon-Wiener and Chao1, were computed in VDJtools. Clonotype-size-weighted physicochemical properties of the central five CDR3 residues (interaction energy, strength, volume and Kidera factor 4) were computed in VDJtools. Following reprocessing of the reads by TCRdb, the data hold one row per CDR3 protein sequence and no DNA is available. The V and J calls here are based on TCRdb, not the publication. Per the sample table, the count is under 85,000 distinct CDR3 sequences. 0.71% of the sample is taken by the ten largest.

For each CD8+ T cell subset, flow sorting was done in triplicate, and 300,000 to 350,000 cells per subset went directly into RLT lysis buffer. To keep memory contaminants out, a stringent definition of naive CD8+ T cells was applied: CD45RO-CCR7+CD27+CD95-. Using standard density gradient centrifugation, peripheral blood mononuclear cells were isolated from buffy coats. A FACSAria III was used to flow-sort naive CD8+ T cells into CXCR3-negative and CXCR3-positive populations. Total RNA was extracted from sorted cells with an RNeasy Mini Kit. For CDR1 and CDR2, the germline V gene (reference sequence) lists MNHEY and SMNVEV. There are 13 amino acids in the CDR3, from cysteine to phenylalanine inclusive. The protein alone is recorded here.

The sequence joins TRBV27 to TRBJ2-1; no DNA is available, so the TRBD2 call from TCRdb remains unchecked. Sample: naive CXCR3+ CD8+ T cells from blood. What the cell subset or site label conveys for this sample: CD45RO-CCR7+CD27+CD95- naive CD8+ T cells expressing CXCR3 (TNR3+). The receptor was derived from a human donor in good health. Some clones in this sample may be carry-over from other donors' samples. The CDR3 protein: CASSLGRRNEQFF.